This T cell receptor (beta chain) stems from a study of CD8+ T cells in alopecia areata. In the study overall: Treated patients swallowed 5 to 10 mg of oral tofacitinib twice daily.

The study, taken as a whole, reports: Normal skin's resident alphabeta T cells are sequenced alongside lesional scalp T cells.

Regarding this clone: Antigen unknown.

Germline CDR1 is MDHEN and CDR2 is SYDVKM. V was pared by 7 bases and J by 5 bases, with 14 bases between. The CDR3 has 13 amino acids. Individuals with alopecia areata gave both lesional scalp punch biopsies and peripheral blood for collection. Isolation of CD4+ and CD8+ T cells from PBMCs was achieved by sorting. cDNA serving as the sequencing template came from extracted, reverse transcribed RNA. Only in-frame clones appear in the TCRdb table, and some are missing; sequencing was by immunoSEQ multiplex PCR. The table lists 90,000 to 150,000 clones, around two fifths of them singletons. This chain connects TRBV28 to TRBJ1-1, with D uncertain. The sample comprised CD4+ T cells sorted from blood. The clonotype comes from a human donor with alopecia areata. DNA of the CDR3: TGTGCCAGCATCACGGCCGTGGGGACTGAAGCTTTCTTT. It codes for CASITAVGTEAFF.